This T cell receptor beta chain is drawn from a study of T cell responses to AZD1222 COVID-19 vaccine listed by TCRdb under 2021. Context from the whole study: TCR sequencing was performed for some 250 trial participants, of whom about 200 were given two doses of AZD1222 and approximately 25 were given two doses of MenACWY control vaccine. Trial participants were enrolled by age into 18-55, 56-69 and 70-plus year subgroups, with about 150, 28 and 57 TCR-sequenced participants respectively. The paper's findings and limits, for the study overall: After two AZD1222 doses, both the breadth and the depth of spike-specific TCRs were significantly higher than at day 0 and than in MenACWY recipients. Conclusions about previously exposed vaccinees were limited because only six or seven AZD1222 recipients were SARS-CoV-2 seropositive at baseline. Because no samples from the day 14 peak response were available, repertoires could be characterized only after the peak T cell response. The whole spike protein was spanned by vaccine-associated CD4 TCRs, and dominant responses were seen in regions 160-218 and 743-854. Epitopes outside the regions mutated in the B.1.351 and B.1.1.7 variants were reportedly recognized by nearly half of the unique spike-specific TCRs. Most participants were white British and females outnumbered males, and the authors suggested that clonal diversity may have been underestimated. The 56-69-year group was small, and its depth increase did not reach significance, likely because of low power.

The CDR3 regions of human TCRbeta chains were subjected to immunosequencing. Turning to the authors' computational methods: TCRs in the repertoires were matched against a reference library of SARS-CoV-2-specific TCRs that had been generated with the MIRA antigen-specificity platform. Breadth was defined as the fraction of unique TCRs that were SARS-CoV-2-associated. Depth was defined as the fraction of total T cells that were SARS-CoV-2-associated. Using the MIRA data, each spike-specific TCR was assigned both to the spike region to which the TCR was reactive and to a CD4 or CD8 class. Log10-transformed breadth and depth values were compared by one-way ANOVA with Sidak's multiple comparisons tests. In TCRdb, the immuneACCESS table is reduced to in-frame sequences with V and J assigned. These tables do not hold every clone; where another copy was compared, an unresolved V gene accounts for under half, and the others remain unexplained. The V and J calls and clone size are taken from that table; D and trimming were inferred from the DNA. This sample gives more than 85,000 clones in total; approximately 94% of them show up just once. The ten top clones hold about 3% of the sample.

According to the study, the label for this sample's time point signals: about 28 days (+/-7) after the second vaccine dose. AZD1222 recipients whose second dose came at about 4 weeks and those whose second dose came at about 12 weeks were combined into one group, since spike-specific TCR depth and breadth did not differ between the two schedules. Samples from vaccinated people were obtained from the UK trials COV001 and COV002, which included a single-blind randomized controlled phase 2/3 trial of AZD1222 (ChAdOx1 nCoV-19) in healthy adults. For TCRbeta chain sequencing, PBMC samples from trial participants were taken at day 0 and at day 28 after the second dose. Trimmed from V: 2 bases; trimmed from J: 1 base; junction bases lacking a gene match: 5. The CDR3 spans 15 residues, from the cysteine through the phenylalanine. CDR3 DNA only is kept here, 45 bases in frame from base 1. Based on the germline V gene, the CDR1 and CDR2 sequences are SGHDT and YYEEEE.

Comments on this clone: Its antigen is currently not known. No qualities accompany the bases; no much larger clone lies one base away.

The sample in question was peripheral blood, obtained 28 days after the second AZD1222 dose. This chain is built from TRBV5-6 and TRBJ1-1; 7 junctional bases match TRBD1. This clonotype originated in an adult who received the AZD1222 COVID-19 vaccine. This receptor has the CDR3 CASSFATGRNTEAFF. At the DNA level, the sequence is TGTGCCAGCAGCTTCGCGACAGGGCGGAACACTGAAGCTTTCTTT.